Described below is a single TCR beta chain sequence and its context. Its antigen is not known. The germline gives CDR1 MNHEY, CDR2 SVGAGI. This CDR3 region has 14 residues. Deletions cut 5 bases from V and 3 bases from J, with 13 bases between. This sample is drawn from a study of human T cells and chemical hapten exposure. Study summary: For the approximately 25-week duration of the study, patients were given weekly doses of diphenylcyclopropenone on the scalp. Broader study findings: Sensitization with DPC brought no change to TCRs above 1 in 1000 in frequency.

The sample's time point: patch test 1, 2 weeks after DPC sensitization. The treatment: therapeutic diphenylcyclopropenone sensitization with weekly scalp DPC. Only after blood had been drawn was each patch test applied. From whole blood left unfractionated, total RNA was extracted. TCRdb recomputed calls from the RACE reads with MiXCR, one row per CDR3 protein. The sample has some 180,000 distinct CDR3 sequences, 20% to 25% seen once. The clonotype originates from a woman aged 50 to 60 with alopecia areata. Some clones in this sample may be carry-over from other donors' samples. This chain joins TRBV6-5 and TRBJ1-2; D call uncertain. Source: whole blood, taken in connection with sensitization to the hapten diphenylcyclopropenone (DPC). CDR3 residues: CASSPFFKDYGYTF. The CDR3 coding sequence is TGTGCCAGCAGTCCCTTTTTTAAGGACTATGGCTACACCTTC.